The 18 T cell receptor beta chains listed next were all sequenced from one sample in a study of T cell responses to AZD1222 COVID-19 vaccine. Assay used: immunoSEQ multiplex PCR; TCRdb lists only in-frame clones, some missing. The sample gives roughly 180,000 clones, around 89% of which show up once; around 6.9% is in the top ten. Sequencing was performed on peripheral blood, taken on day 0 of AZD1222 vaccination. The receptors stem from an adult in good health.

This clone was detected once. This chain links TRBV3-1 (or the pseudogene TRBV3-2) with TRBJ2-5; 9 positions match TRBD2. The V gene end was trimmed by 1 base and the J gene end by 5 bases; junction bases not matched to a gene: 11. CDR1 is LGHDT, CDR2 YNNKEL, per germline (reference sequence). The CDR3 is 17 amino acids. CDR3 nucleotides: TGTGCCAGCAGCCAAGTGGGGCCAGCGGGGGGCCTGGAGACCCAGTACTTC. Protein: CASSQVGPAGGLETQYF.

The V and J genes are TRBV30 and TRBJ2-7, with a tentative D call TRBD2 (6 bases). The V end lost 1 base, the J end lost 2 bases, and 12 bases lay between the germline ends. The CDR3 is 14 residues long. Germline V gene lookup returns CDR1 GTSNPN and CDR2 SVGIG (reference sequence). The DNA of the CDR3 is TGTGCCTGGAGTGGCGGGGACGGCCCCTACGAGCAGTACTTC. This translates into CAWSGGDGPYEQYF.

The V call is TRBV15, the J call TRBJ1-1, with a possible D match to TRBD1 (6 bases). Trimming left V 1 base short and J 6 bases short, with 6 bases between. The CDR3 spans 12 residues. Per germline, CDR1 LNHNV and CDR2 YYDKDF (reference sequence). The CDR3 loop reads CATSRGGPEAFF. The CDR3 DNA is TGTGCCACCAGCAGAGGGGGGCCTGAAGCTTTCTTT.

In its sample, this clone was seen once. This chain links TRBV7-2 with TRBJ1-5; no clear D gene. The CDR3 has 15 amino acids. V lost 3 bases and J lost 2, with 11 bases in between. The germline gives CDR1 SGHTA, CDR2 FQGNSA. CDR3 coding DNA: TGTGCCAGCAGCTTCGGAGGCTCTGGCAATCAGCCCCAGCATTTT. This sequence encodes CASSFGGSGNQPQHF.

The genes are TRBV7-3 and TRBJ2-3; perhaps D is TRBD1 or TRBD2 (5 bases each). This CDR3 spans 15 amino acids. Germline V CDR1 and CDR2: SGHTA, FQGTGA. V was shortened by 6 bases and J by 2 bases, with 15 bases between the two germline ends. In DNA, the CDR3 is TGTGCCAGCAGTTACGGGACGGCGTACACAGATACGCAGTATTTT. Amino acids: CASSYGTAYTDTQYF. Filled out from reference TRBV7-3 and TRBJ2-3, the complete variable domain reads GAGVSQTPSNKVTEKGKYVELRCDPISGHTALYWYRQSLGQGPEFLIYFQGTGAADDSGLPNDRFFAVRPEGSVSTLKIQRTERGDSAVYLCASSYGTAYTDTQYFGPGTRLTVL.

This chain connects TRBV9 to TRBJ2-2; TRBD2 might be the D (5 bases). The V end was cut by 0 bases, the J end by 3 bases, with 9 bases between. Germline V gene sequence: CDR1 SGDLS, CDR2 YYNGEE. The CDR3 has 15 residues. CDR3 DNA sequence: TGTGCCAGCAGCGTAGAGCGGCCCGACACCGGGGAGCTGTTTTTT. The encoded protein is CASSVERPDTGELFF. Together with reference TRBV9 and TRBJ2-2, the CDR3 gives the full variable domain: DSGVTQTPKHLITATGQRVTLRCSPRSGDLSVYWYQQSLDQGLQFLIQYYNGEERAKGNILERFSAQQFPDLHSELNLSSLELGDSALYFCASSVERPDTGELFFGEGSRLTVL.

V is TRBV7-2 and J is TRBJ2-1, with D uncertain. The CDR3 loop spans 13 amino acids. Trimming removed 4 bases at V and 11 bases at J, with 15 bases between. CDR1 and CDR2 (germline): SGHTA, FQGNSA. The CDR3 sequence is CASSSQNGQQQFF. Here the CDR3 DNA reads TGTGCCAGCAGCTCCCAAAATGGGCAGCAGCAGTTCTTC.

The chain joins TRBV18 to TRBJ2-7; perhaps TRBD1 as D (6 bases). CDR3 length: 18 residues. Deletions cut 4 bases from V and 2 bases from J, with 24 bases between. Germline assignment: CDR1 KGHSH and CDR2 LQKENI. The DNA of the CDR3 is TGTGCCAGCTCACAGAGGGCAGGGGACCTCCTATCCCCCTACGAGCAGTACGTC. This sequence encodes CASSQRAGDLLSPYEQYV.

V is TRBV2 and J is TRBJ2-2; D possibly matches TRBD1 or TRBD2 (5 bases each). This CDR3 spans 15 amino acids. Germline CDR1 is SNHLY and CDR2 is FYNNEI. V was cut by 1 base and J by 3 bases, with 9 bases left in between. The CDR3 is CASSEVGEHTGELFF. In DNA, the CDR3 is TGTGCCAGCAGTGAAGTGGGGGAGCACACCGGGGAGCTGTTTTTT.

The chain links TRBV5-8 to TRBJ2-1; 12 nucleotides line up with TRBD2. This CDR3 comprises 14 residues. Germline V gene lookup returns CDR1 SGHTS and CDR2 YDEGEE. V shed 7 bases, J shed 9 bases, and the junction held 8 bases outside the gene matches. The DNA for the CDR3 is TGTGCCAGCGCCAGACTAGCGGGGGAGGTTGAGCAGTTCTTC. It codes for CASARLAGEVEQFF.

The chain couples TRBV10-2 to TRBJ1-1; no clear D gene. Germline V gene lookup returns CDR1 WSHSY and CDR2 SAAADI. With 7 bases removed from V and 5 bases from J, the gap between germline ends came to 17 bases. The CDR3 sequence is 14 residues long. As DNA, the CDR3 is TGCGCCAGCAATCCTTATTCGGGCGGGACTGAAGCTTTCTTT. Its translation: CASNPYSGGTEAFF.

This clone was seen a few times. The CDR3 here is CASSSRGTEQYF. The DNA of the CDR3 is TGTGCCAGTAGTAGCAGGGGGACAGAGCAGTACTTC. The rearrangement uses TRBV19 and TRBJ2-7; 7 bases fit TRBD1. After removal of 4 bases from V and 7 bases from J, the junction contained 4 bases not matched to a gene. The germline gives CDR1 LNHDA, CDR2 SQIVND (reference sequence). CDR3 length: 12 amino acids.

The V call is TRBV5-6, the J call TRBJ2-7, with 7 bases lining up with TRBD1. J gave up 2 bases and V 0 bases, and 8 bases lay outside the gene matches. Germline V gives CDR1 SGHDT, CDR2 YYEEEE. This CDR3 region has 16 residues. DNA for the CDR3: TGTGCCAGCAGCTTGGACAGGGACAGTCGAGCCTACGAGCAGTACTTC. This encodes CASSLDRDSRAYEQYF.

This clone was counted only a few times. The chain combines TRBV6-5 with TRBJ1-5; the D gene is possibly TRBD1 (5 bases). Trimming shortened V by 4 bases and J by 4 bases, and 11 bases separated the two germline ends. CDR1 and CDR2 from the germline V gene are MNHEY and SVGAGI. This CDR3 comprises 14 residues. This CDR3 reads CASSWGRENQPQHF. The CDR3 DNA follows: TGTGCCAGCAGTTGGGGCAGGGAAAATCAGCCCCAGCATTTT.

The chain is built from TRBV27 and TRBJ1-5, with D tentatively TRBD1 (6 bases). V was pared by 5 bases and J by 3 bases, with 20 bases between. Germline CDR1 MNHEY, CDR2 SMNVEV (reference sequence). The CDR3 runs to 17 residues. CDR3 nucleotide sequence: TGTGCCAGCAGTCGCGGGACACTTCGAGCGCCCAATCAGCCCCAGCATTTT. This encodes CASSRGTLRAPNQPQHF.

This chain uses TRBV9 with TRBJ1-4; D is unclear. Germline values: CDR1 SGDLS, CDR2 YYNGEE. With 1 base removed from V and 6 bases from J, the gap between germline ends came to 10 bases. The CDR3 extends over 14 amino acids. CDR3 nucleotides: TGTGCCAGCAGCGTACTGGGTGTGGATGAAAAACTGTTTTTT. Translating it yields CASSVLGVDEKLFF.

The rearrangement joins TRBV19 to TRBJ1-1, with a tentative D call TRBD1 (6 bases). CDR1 is LNHDA, CDR2 SQIVND, per germline (reference sequence). Trimming took off 5 bases at V and 10 bases at J, with 17 bases between the two ends. The CDR3 contains 13 residues. The CDR3 reads CASSHTNRVGAFF. DNA of the CDR3: TGTGCCAGTAGTCATACAAACAGGGTAGGAGCTTTCTTT.

The chain uses TRBV6-5 and TRBJ1-5, with 8 bases lining up with TRBD1. V lost 11 bases and J lost 3; bases outside the gene matches: 6. CDR3 length: 13 residues. Germline loops: CDR1 MNHEY, CDR2 SVGAGI. CDR3 residues: CASQDRANQPQHF. In nucleotides, the CDR3 is TGTGCCTCACAGGACAGGGCCAATCAGCCCCAGCATTTT.